Each of the 28 T cell receptor beta chains below was sequenced from the same sample in a study of blood T cell repertoires in COVID-19 (dated by TCRdb to 2018 to 2020). Library method: the immunoSEQ multiplex PCR assay. TCRdb holds this immuneACCESS table with in-frame rearrangements only. Some clones are missing; in checked studies, unresolved V genes explain under half, and the rest has no known cause. The sample table contains some 68,000 clones; only one count was recorded for approximately 83% of them. Jointly, the top ten make up roughly 27% of the sample. Sequenced sample: peripheral blood. These receptor sequences come from a man between 65 and 85 years old with acute or convalescent COVID-19.

The chain combines TRBV28 with TRBJ1-2; a weak D match, TRBD1 (6 bases). Trimming stripped 3 bases from V and 3 bases from J, with 11 bases between. CDR1 is MDHEN, CDR2 SYDVKM, per germline. CDR3 length equals 14 residues. In DNA, the CDR3 is TGTGCCAGCAGTTTCACAGGGTTGGACTATGGCTACACCTTC. This translates into CASSFTGLDYGYTF.

The rearrangement joins TRBV11-2 to TRBJ1-2; D uncertain. V gave up 5 bases and J gave up 8 bases, with 15 bases separating them. Per germline, CDR1 SGHAT and CDR2 FQNNGV. The CDR3 is made up of 13 amino acids. The CDR3 is CASSTRRFSGYTF. The DNA for the CDR3 is TGTGCCAGCAGCACACGGAGATTCTCCGGCTACACCTTC. Full variable domain (missing parts from reference TRBV11-2 and TRBJ1-2): EAGVAQSPRYKIIEKRQSVAFWCNPISGHATLYWYQQILGQGPKLLIQFQNNGVVDDSQLPKDRFSAERLKGVDSTLKIQPAKLEDSAVYLCASSTRRFSGYTFGSGTRLTVV.

This clone was observed a few times. The rearrangement uses TRBV30 and TRBJ2-7; possible D gene TRBD1, 6 bases. Germline lookup yields CDR1 GTSNPN and CDR2 SVGIG (reference sequence). This CDR3 spans 12 amino acids. Trimming shortened V by 0 bases and J by 6 bases, and 9 bases separated the two germline ends. CDR3 in amino acids: CAWSVQGSEQYF. The CDR3 DNA reads as TGTGCCTGGAGTGTACAGGGCTCCGAGCAGTACTTC. Complete variable domain (other parts from reference TRBV30 and TRBJ2-7): SQTIHQWPATLVQPVGSPLSLECTVEGTSNPNLYWYRQAAGRGLQLLFYSVGIGQISSEVPQNLSASRPQDRQFILSSKKLLLSDSGFYLCAWSVQGSEQYFGPGTRLTVT.

This clone has a handful of counts. The chain combines TRBV10-3 with TRBJ1-2, with D maybe TRBD1 (5 bases). The germline gives CDR1 ENHRY, CDR2 SYGVKD. Between the trimmed V and J ends, which lost 2 bases and 6 bases, there was a span of 10 bases. The CDR3 sequence is 13 residues long. CDR3 loop: CAISEKGVDGYTF. In nucleotides, the CDR3 is TGTGCCATCAGTGAGAAAGGGGTCGATGGCTACACCTTC.

This clone was picked up a small number of times. The gene calls are TRBV15 and TRBJ1-5, with D unclear. The CDR3 totals 19 residues. Germline values: CDR1 LNHNV, CDR2 YYDKDF (reference sequence). Deletions cut 0 bases from V and 2 bases from J, with 20 bases between. The CDR3 protein is CATSRDNRGVGLGNQPQHF. In DNA form, the CDR3 reads TGTGCCACCAGCAGAGATAATCGGGGTGTGGGTTTGGGCAATCAGCCCCAGCATTTT.

J is TRBJ2-1 and V is TRBV11-2; 9 nucleotides agree with TRBD2. Trimming at V came to 6 bases and at J to 2 bases, leaving 8 bases not matched to a gene. Germline CDR1 and CDR2: SGHAT and FQNNGV. CDR3 length: 16 residues. CDR3: CASRTSAGGPYNEQFF. The CDR3, as DNA: TGTGCCAGCAGAACCTCGGCGGGAGGGCCCTACAATGAGCAGTTCTTC.

This chain uses TRBV10-2 with TRBJ1-2; D remains ambiguous. With 3 bases removed from V and 4 bases from J, the gap between germline ends came to 6 bases. CDR3 length equals 12 residues. From germline, CDR1 is WSHSY and CDR2 SAAADI. This CDR3 is CASSEVSYGYTF. Here the CDR3 DNA reads TGCGCCAGCAGTGAAGTCAGCTATGGCTACACCTTC.

The rearrangement uses TRBV7-9 and TRBJ2-5, with 12 bases fitting TRBD2. The CDR3 contains 15 residues. Losses at the gene ends were 5 bases for V and 5 bases for J; bases not matched to a gene: 6. The germline V gene encodes CDR1 SEHNR and CDR2 FQNEAQ (reference sequence). As DNA, the CDR3 is TGTGCCAGCAGCCCTCGGACTAGCGGGGCGGAGACCCAGTACTTC. It codes for CASSPRTSGAETQYF.

V usage is TRBV2 and J usage is TRBJ2-1, with D perhaps matching TRBD2 (6 bases). V lost 3 bases to trimming and J lost 6 bases, with 12 bases between them. Germline loops: CDR1 SNHLY, CDR2 FYNNEI. The CDR3 covers 14 residues. The CDR3 protein is CASSDRMGGNEQFF. For the CDR3, the DNA is TGTGCCAGCAGTGATCGGATGGGGGGCAATGAGCAGTTCTTC.

The chain combines TRBV9 with TRBJ1-1; maybe TRBD1 (5 bases). The CDR3 loop spans 14 amino acids. The germline CDR1 and CDR2 sequences are SGDLS and YYNGEE. Trimming cost V 2 bases and J 8 bases, with 16 bases left between them. The CDR3 loop is CASSVSWGVQEAFF. In DNA form, the CDR3 reads TGTGCCAGCAGCGTGAGTTGGGGGGTACAAGAAGCTTTCTTT.

V gene TRBV29-1 combines with J gene TRBJ2-3; 7 bases match TRBD1. V was pared by 6 bases and J by 0 bases, with 18 bases of the junction left unmatched. Germline-derived CDR1 and CDR2 are SQVTM and ANQGSEA. CDR3 length: 18 amino acids. CDR3 amino acids: CSVPAPNRGPTSTDTQYF. CDR3 DNA: TGCAGCGTACCCGCGCCCAACAGGGGTCCTACTAGCACAGATACGCAGTATTTT.

The gene calls are TRBV9 and TRBJ2-1; D might be TRBD1 (5 bases). Germline CDR1 is SGDLS and CDR2 is YYNGEE. The CDR3 sequence is 18 residues long. V was pared by 0 bases and J by 5 bases, with 21 bases between. Here the CDR3 reads CASSVVGVGQEKNNEQFF. For the CDR3, the DNA is TGTGCCAGCAGCGTAGTAGGGGTAGGTCAGGAGAAGAACAATGAGCAGTTCTTC. Complete variable domain (other parts from reference TRBV9 and TRBJ2-1): DSGVTQTPKHLITATGQRVTLRCSPRSGDLSVYWYQQSLDQGLQFLIQYYNGEERAKGNILERFSAQQFPDLHSELNLSSLELGDSALYFCASSVVGVGQEKNNEQFFGPGTRLTVL.

The rearrangement uses TRBV3-1 (or the pseudogene TRBV3-2) and TRBJ2-2; D uncertain. Trimming pared 2 bases from V and 7 bases from J, leaving 5 bases between. The germline V gene has CDR1 LGHDT and CDR2 YNNKEL (reference sequence). There are 12 residues in the CDR3. CDR3 coding DNA: TGTGCCAGCAGCCAAACTAACGGGGAGCTGTTTTTT. Protein product: CASSQTNGELFF.

The count of this clone is one. The rearrangement uses TRBV5-6 and TRBJ2-1; D is possibly TRBD2 (6 bases). This CDR3 is 13 amino acids long. The V end lost 4 bases, the J end lost 4 bases, and 9 bases lay between the germline ends. CDR1 and CDR2 from the germline V gene are SGHDT and YYEEEE. The CDR3 DNA reads as TGTGCCAGCAGCGTGGACTATTACAATGAGCAGTTCTTC. This gives the protein CASSVDYYNEQFF.

V usage is TRBV4-2 and J usage is TRBJ1-3, with 8 bases that match TRBD1. V lost 2 bases and J lost 3; bases outside the gene matches: 9. Germline V lookup: CDR1 LGHNA, CDR2 YNFKEQ. The CDR3 totals 17 residues. DNA for the CDR3: TGTGCCAGCAGCCAACCGGCGGACAGGGCCTTTGGAAACACCATATATTTT. The encoded protein is CASSQPADRAFGNTIYF.

V gene TRBV10-1 combines with J gene TRBJ1-6; D call uncertain. The V gene lost 6 bases and the J gene lost 4 bases, with 7 bases spanning the gap. The CDR3 extends over 13 amino acids. Germline V CDR1 and CDR2: WNHNN, SYGVQD (reference sequence). The DNA of the CDR3 is TGCGCCAGCAGCAAGGAGTATAATTCACCCCTCCACTTT. This gives the protein CASSKEYNSPLHF.

This chain joins TRBV6-6 and TRBJ1-3; 7 bases line up with TRBD1. V shed 5 bases, J shed 0 bases, and the junction held 7 bases outside the gene matches. The germline CDR1 and CDR2 sequences are MNHNY and SVGAGI (reference sequence). This CDR3 has 16 amino acids. CDR3 nucleotides: TGTGCCAGCAGTCGACACGGGACAGACTCTGGAAACACCATATATTTT. It codes for CASSRHGTDSGNTIYF.

The rearrangement uses TRBV7-3 and TRBJ2-7, with D possibly matching TRBD1 (5 bases). The V end lost 5 bases, the J end lost 6 bases, and 14 bases lay between the germline ends. There are 13 residues in the CDR3. Per germline, CDR1 SGHTA and CDR2 FQGTGA. This chain's CDR3 is CASSPQGYGEQYF. For the CDR3, the DNA is TGTGCCAGCAGCCCCCAGGGATACGGCGAGCAGTACTTC.

The rearrangement joins TRBV9 to TRBJ1-1; D is perhaps TRBD1 (6 bases). The CDR3 contains 12 residues. V was pared by 4 bases and J by 11 bases, with 15 bases between. Germline V lookup: CDR1 SGDLS, CDR2 YYNGEE. CDR3 in amino acids: CASSQGQGNAFF. CDR3 in DNA: TGTGCCAGCAGCCAGGGGCAGGGAAATGCTTTCTTT.

V gene TRBV27 combines with J gene TRBJ2-7, with a possible D match to TRBD1 (6 bases). Germline CDR1 MNHEY, CDR2 SMNVEV (reference sequence). The CDR3 spans 12 residues. Trimming removed 5 bases from V and 2 bases from J, with 7 bases in between. The CDR3 DNA reads TGTGCCAGCAGTAAGGGGGCCTACGAGCAGTACTTC. This sequence encodes CASSKGAYEQYF.

This clone has more than one count but fewer than ten. The chain carries TRBV28 and TRBJ1-2; 7 nucleotides align to TRBD1. The CDR3 is 15 amino acids. The germline V gene has CDR1 MDHEN and CDR2 SYDVKM. V shed 4 bases, J shed 3 bases, and the junction held 8 bases outside the gene matches. Here the CDR3 DNA reads TGTGCCAGCAGTTCCACCACAGGGGACCACTATGGCTACACCTTC. Its protein product is CASSSTTGDHYGYTF.

V is TRBV7-2 and J is TRBJ2-5; 9 bases are a match to TRBD2. The junction had 10 bases not matched to a gene; V was cut back by 4 bases and J by 7 bases. The CDR3 has 15 residues. Germline V gives CDR1 SGHTA, CDR2 FQGNSA. CDR3: CASSYNGRGGSTQYF. CDR3 coding DNA: TGTGCCAGCAGCTACAACGGGCGGGGGGGATCGACCCAGTACTTC.

The rearrangement joins TRBV5-4 to TRBJ2-1, with 9 bases that match TRBD2. Germline trimming cut 1 base from V and 5 bases from J; bases unmatched to any gene: 13. In germline, CDR1 is SGHNT, CDR2 YYREEE (reference sequence). The CDR3 covers 18 residues. The CDR3 nucleotides are TGTGCCAGCAGCTTGATAGGTCAAAGACTAGCGGCGAACAATGAGCAGTTCTTC. Its translation: CASSLIGQRLAANNEQFF.

This clone was observed a few times. The chain uses TRBV28 and TRBJ1-2, with 12 bases identical to TRBD1. Unmatched junction bases numbered 9, after V lost 5 bases and J lost 8 bases. The CDR3 covers 15 residues. Looked up from germline, CDR1 is MDHEN and CDR2 is SYDVKM. The CDR3 reads CASSPLPGTGGGYTF. For the CDR3, the DNA is TGTGCCAGCAGTCCTCTCCCAGGGACAGGGGGCGGCTACACCTTC.

This clone came up a few times. The rearrangement joins TRBV19 to TRBJ1-3; D ambiguous. Germline V CDR1 and CDR2: LNHDA, SQIVND (reference sequence). V was clipped by 11 bases and J by 0 bases, with 14 bases between them. The CDR3 is made up of 14 amino acids. The DNA of the CDR3 is TGTGCCGTAATATTATCCAGCTCTGGAAACACCATATATTTT. Residues: CAVILSSSGNTIYF.

The genes are TRBV18 and TRBJ1-1; no firm D call. The ends were cut back, 4 bases at V and 1 base at J, with 13 bases in the middle. Germline assignment: CDR1 KGHSH and CDR2 LQKENI. The CDR3 totals 15 residues. The CDR3 region has the DNA TGTGCCAGCTCACGCATAGAGCTCCCGAACACTGAAGCTTTCTTT. Translating it yields CASSRIELPNTEAFF.

The chain links TRBV4-3 to TRBJ1-1; no clear D gene. This CDR3 region has 14 residues. Germline loops: CDR1 LGHNA, CDR2 YSLEER. V shed 0 bases and J shed 6 bases, with 11 bases lying between them. The CDR3 DNA sequence: TGCGCCAGCAGCCAAGATGCGGCCGGGGCTGAAGCTTTCTTT. It codes for CASSQDAAGAEAFF.

This clone was found many times. The rearrangement links TRBV11-2 to TRBJ2-7; the D is unclear. V was clipped by 6 bases and J by 3 bases, with 21 bases between them. Germline CDR1 SGHAT, CDR2 FQNNGV. The CDR3 extends over 16 amino acids. The CDR3 protein is CASSSLSVGAIYEQYF. CDR3 nucleotide sequence: TGTGCCAGCAGTTCCCTCTCTGTTGGAGCAATCTACGAGCAGTACTTC.